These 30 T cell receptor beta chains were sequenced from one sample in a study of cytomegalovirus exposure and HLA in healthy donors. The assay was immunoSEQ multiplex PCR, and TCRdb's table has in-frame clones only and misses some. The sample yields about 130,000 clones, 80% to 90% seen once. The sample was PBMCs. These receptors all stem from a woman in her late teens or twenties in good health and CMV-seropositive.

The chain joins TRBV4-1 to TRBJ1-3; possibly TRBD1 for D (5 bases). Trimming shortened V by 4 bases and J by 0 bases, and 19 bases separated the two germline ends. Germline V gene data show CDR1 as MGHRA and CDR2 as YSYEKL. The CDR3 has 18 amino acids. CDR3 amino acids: CASSPDRTTGLSGNTIYF. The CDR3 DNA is TGCGCCAGCAGCCCGGACCGGACTACAGGACTCTCTGGAAACACCATATATTTT.

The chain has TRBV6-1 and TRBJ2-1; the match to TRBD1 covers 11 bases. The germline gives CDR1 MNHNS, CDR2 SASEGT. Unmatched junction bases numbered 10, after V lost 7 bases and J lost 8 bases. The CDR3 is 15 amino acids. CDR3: CASTERDRGDYEQFF. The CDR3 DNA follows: TGTGCCAGCACCGAACGGGACAGGGGGGATTATGAGCAGTTCTTC.

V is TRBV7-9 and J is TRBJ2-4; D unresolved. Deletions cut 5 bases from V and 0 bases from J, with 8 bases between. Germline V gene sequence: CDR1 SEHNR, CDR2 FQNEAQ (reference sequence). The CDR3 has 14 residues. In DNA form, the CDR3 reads TGTGCCAGCAGCCATCCACTAGCCAAAAACATTCAGTACTTC. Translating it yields CASSHPLAKNIQYF.

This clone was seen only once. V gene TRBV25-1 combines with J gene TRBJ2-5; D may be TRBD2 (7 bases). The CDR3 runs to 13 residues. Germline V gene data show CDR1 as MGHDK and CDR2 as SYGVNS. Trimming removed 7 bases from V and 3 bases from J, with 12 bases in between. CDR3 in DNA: TGTGCCAGCACGGAGGGGGGGAAAGAGACCCAGTACTTC. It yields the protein CASTEGGKETQYF.

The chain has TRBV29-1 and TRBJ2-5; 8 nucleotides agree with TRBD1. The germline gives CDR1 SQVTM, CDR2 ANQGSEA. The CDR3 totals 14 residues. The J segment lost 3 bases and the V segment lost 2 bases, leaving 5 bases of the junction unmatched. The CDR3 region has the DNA TGCAGCGTTGAAAATAGGACAGGGAAAGAGACCCAGTACTTC. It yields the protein CSVENRTGKETQYF.

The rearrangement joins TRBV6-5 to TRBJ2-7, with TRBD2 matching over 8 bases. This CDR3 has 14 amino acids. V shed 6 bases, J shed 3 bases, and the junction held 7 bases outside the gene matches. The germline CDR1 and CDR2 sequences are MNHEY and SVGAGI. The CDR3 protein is CASRLGAGGYEQYF. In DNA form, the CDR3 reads TGTGCCAGCAGGCTCGGGGCGGGGGGCTACGAGCAGTACTTC.

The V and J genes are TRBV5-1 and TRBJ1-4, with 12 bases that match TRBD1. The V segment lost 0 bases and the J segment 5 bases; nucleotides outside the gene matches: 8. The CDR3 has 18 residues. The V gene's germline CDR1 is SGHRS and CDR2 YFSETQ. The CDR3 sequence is CASSLAGTGGVKNEKLFF. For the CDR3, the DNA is TGCGCCAGCAGCTTGGCGGGGACAGGGGGCGTTAAGAATGAAAAACTGTTTTTT.

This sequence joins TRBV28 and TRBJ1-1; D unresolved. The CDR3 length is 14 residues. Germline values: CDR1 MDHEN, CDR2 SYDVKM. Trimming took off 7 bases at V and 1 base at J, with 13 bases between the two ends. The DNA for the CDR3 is TGTGCCAGCACGCCCGCACGGGGGAACACTGAAGCTTTCTTT. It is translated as CASTPARGNTEAFF.

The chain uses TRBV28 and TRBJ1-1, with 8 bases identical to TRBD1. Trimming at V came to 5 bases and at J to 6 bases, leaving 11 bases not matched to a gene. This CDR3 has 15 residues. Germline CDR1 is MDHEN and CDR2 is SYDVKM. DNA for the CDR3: TGTGCCAGCAGTCTCCTCGACAGGGGATACGCTGAAGCTTTCTTT. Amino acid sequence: CASSLLDRGYAEAFF.

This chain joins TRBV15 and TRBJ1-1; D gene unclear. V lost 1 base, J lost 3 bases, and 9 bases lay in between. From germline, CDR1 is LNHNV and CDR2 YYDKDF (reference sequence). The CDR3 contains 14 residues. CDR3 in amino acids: CATSRVAGYTEAFF. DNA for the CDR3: TGTGCCACCAGCAGAGTTGCGGGGTACACTGAAGCTTTCTTT.

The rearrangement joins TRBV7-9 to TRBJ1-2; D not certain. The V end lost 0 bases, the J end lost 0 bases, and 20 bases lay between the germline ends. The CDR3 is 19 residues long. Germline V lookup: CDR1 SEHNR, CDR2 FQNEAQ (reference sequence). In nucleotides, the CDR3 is TGTGCCAGCAGCTTAGCGCACCTTTCAGGATCCCCTTCTAACTATGGCTACACCTTC. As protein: CASSLAHLSGSPSNYGYTF.

The DNA of the CDR3 is TGTGCCAGCAGTGAATATGTCGTTACCTACGAGCAGTACTTC. It is translated as CASSEYVVTYEQYF. The rearrangement uses TRBV2 and TRBJ2-7; D call uncertain. The CDR3 spans 14 residues. CDR1 is SNHLY and CDR2 is FYNNEI in the germline V gene. V lost 2 bases to trimming and J lost 2 bases, with 10 bases between them.

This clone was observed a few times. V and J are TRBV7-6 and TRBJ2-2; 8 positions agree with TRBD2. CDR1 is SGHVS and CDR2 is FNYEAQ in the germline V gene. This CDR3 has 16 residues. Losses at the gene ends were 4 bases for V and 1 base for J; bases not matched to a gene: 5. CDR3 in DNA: TGTGCCAGCAGCTGGGGCAGCGGGAGGAACACCGGGGAGCTGTTTTTT. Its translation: CASSWGSGRNTGELFF.

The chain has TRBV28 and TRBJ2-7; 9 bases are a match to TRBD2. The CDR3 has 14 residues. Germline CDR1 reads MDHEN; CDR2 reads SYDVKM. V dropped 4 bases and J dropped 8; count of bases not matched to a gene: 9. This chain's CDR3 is CASSSGGGAKKQYF. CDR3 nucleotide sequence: TGTGCCAGCAGTTCGGGCGGGGGGGCCAAAAAGCAGTACTTC.

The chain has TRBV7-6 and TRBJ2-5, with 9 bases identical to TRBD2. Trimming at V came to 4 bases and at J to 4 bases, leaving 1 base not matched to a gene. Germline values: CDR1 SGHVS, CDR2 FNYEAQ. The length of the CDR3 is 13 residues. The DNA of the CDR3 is TGTGCCAGCAGCTGGGGACTAGCAGAGACCCAGTACTTC. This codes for CASSWGLAETQYF.

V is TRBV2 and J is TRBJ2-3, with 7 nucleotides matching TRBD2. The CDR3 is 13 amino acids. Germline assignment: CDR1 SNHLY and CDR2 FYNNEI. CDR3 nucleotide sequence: TGTGGCGGTCGCGGGGGAACCACAGATACGCAGTATTTT. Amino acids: CGGRGGTTDTQYF.

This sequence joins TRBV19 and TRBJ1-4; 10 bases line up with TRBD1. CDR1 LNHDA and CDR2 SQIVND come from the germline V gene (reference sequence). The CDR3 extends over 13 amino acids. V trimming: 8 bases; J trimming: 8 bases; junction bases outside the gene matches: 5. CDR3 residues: CASSRDRGEKLFF. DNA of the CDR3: TGTGCCAGTTCCCGGGACAGGGGCGAAAAACTGTTTTTT.

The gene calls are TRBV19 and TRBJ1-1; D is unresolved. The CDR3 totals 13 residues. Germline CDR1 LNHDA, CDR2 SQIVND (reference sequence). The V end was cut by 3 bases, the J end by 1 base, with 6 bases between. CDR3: CASSISGNTEAFF. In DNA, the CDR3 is TGTGCCAGTAGTATCTCAGGGAACACTGAAGCTTTCTTT.

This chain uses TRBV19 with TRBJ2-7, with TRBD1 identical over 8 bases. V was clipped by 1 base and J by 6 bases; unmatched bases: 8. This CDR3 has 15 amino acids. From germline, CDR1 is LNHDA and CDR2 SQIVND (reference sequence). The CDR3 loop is CASSIAYQGASEQYF. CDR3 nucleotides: TGTGCCAGTAGTATAGCTTACCAGGGGGCTAGCGAGCAGTACTTC.

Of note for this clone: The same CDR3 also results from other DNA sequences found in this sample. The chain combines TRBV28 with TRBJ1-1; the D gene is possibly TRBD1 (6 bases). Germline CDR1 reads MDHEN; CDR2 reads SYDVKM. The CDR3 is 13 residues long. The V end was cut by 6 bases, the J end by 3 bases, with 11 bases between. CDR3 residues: CASSSRGYTEAFF. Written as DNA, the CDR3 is TGTGCCAGCAGCAGCAGGGGCTACACTGAAGCTTTCTTT.

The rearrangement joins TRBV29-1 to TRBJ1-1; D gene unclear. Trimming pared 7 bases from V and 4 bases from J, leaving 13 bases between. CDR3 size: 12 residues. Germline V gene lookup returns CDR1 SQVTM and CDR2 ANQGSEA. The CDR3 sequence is CSGRRGPTEAFF. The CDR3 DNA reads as TGCAGCGGGAGGAGAGGACCCACTGAAGCTTTCTTT.

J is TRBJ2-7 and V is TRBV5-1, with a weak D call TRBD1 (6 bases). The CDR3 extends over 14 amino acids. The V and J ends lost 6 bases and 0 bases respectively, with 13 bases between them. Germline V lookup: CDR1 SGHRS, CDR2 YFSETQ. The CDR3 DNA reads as TGCGCCAGCACCCGGACAGCCAGCTCCTACGAGCAGTACTTC. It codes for CASTRTASSYEQYF.

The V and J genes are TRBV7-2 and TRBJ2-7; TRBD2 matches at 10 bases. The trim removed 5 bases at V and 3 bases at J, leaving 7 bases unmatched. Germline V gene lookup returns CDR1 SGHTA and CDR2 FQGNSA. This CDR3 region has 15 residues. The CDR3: CASSPSGGALYEQYF. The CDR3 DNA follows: TGTGCCAGCAGCCCCAGCGGGGGGGCTCTCTACGAGCAGTACTTC.

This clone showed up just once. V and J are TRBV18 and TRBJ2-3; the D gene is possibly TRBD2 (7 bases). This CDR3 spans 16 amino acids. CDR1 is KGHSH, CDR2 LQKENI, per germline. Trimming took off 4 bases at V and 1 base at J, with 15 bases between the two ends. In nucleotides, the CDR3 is TGTGCCAGCTCACGCCTACAGGGAGGGGGCACAGATACGCAGTATTTT. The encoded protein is CASSRLQGGGTDTQYF.

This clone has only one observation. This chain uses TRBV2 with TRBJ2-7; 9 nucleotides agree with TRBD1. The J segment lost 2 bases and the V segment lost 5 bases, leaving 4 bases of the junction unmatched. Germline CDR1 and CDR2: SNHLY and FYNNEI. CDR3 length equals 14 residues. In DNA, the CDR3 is TGTGCCAGCAGTCTCCGGGACAGGGCCTACGAGCAGTACTTC. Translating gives CASSLRDRAYEQYF.

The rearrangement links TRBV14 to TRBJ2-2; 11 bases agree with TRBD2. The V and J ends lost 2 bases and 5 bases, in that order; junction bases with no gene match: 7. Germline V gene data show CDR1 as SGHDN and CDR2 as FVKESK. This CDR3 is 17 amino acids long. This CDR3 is CASSQLGLAGYTGELFF. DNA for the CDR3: TGTGCCAGCAGCCAACTAGGACTAGCGGGTTATACCGGGGAGCTGTTTTTT.

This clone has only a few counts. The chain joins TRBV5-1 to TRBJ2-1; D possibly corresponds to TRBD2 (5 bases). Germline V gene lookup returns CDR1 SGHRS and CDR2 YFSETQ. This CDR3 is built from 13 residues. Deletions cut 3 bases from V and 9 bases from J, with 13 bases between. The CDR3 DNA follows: TGCGCCAGCAGCTCGACCGGGGTAGTTGAGCAGTTCTTC. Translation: CASSSTGVVEQFF. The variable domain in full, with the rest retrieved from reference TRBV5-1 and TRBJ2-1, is KAGVTQTPRYLIKTRGQQVTLSCSPISGHRSVSWYQQTPGQGLQFLFEYFSETQRNKGNFPGRFSGRQFSNSRSEMNVSTLELGDSALYLCASSSTGVVEQFFGPGTRLTVL.

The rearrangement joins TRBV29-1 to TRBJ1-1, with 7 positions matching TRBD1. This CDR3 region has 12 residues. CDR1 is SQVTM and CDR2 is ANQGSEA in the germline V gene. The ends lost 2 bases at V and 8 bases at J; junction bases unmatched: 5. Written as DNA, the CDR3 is TGCAGCGTTGAACGACAGGGTTTAGAAGCTTTCTTT. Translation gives CSVERQGLEAFF.

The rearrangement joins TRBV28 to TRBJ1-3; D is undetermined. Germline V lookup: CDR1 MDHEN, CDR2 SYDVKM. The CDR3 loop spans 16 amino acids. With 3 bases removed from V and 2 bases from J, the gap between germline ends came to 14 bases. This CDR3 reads CASSLVKGATGNTIYF. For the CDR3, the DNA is TGTGCCAGCAGTTTGGTTAAGGGAGCCACTGGAAACACCATATATTTT. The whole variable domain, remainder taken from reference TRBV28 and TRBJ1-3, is DVKVTQSSRYLVKRTGEKVFLECVQDMDHENMFWYRQDPGLGLRLIYFSYDVKMKEKGDIPEGYSVSREKKERFSLILESASTNQTSMYLCASSLVKGATGNTIYFGEGSWLTVV.

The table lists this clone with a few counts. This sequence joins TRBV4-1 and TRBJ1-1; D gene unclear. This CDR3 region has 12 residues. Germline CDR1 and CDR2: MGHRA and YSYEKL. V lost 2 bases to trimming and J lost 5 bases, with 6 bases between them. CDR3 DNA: TGCGCCAGCAGCCAAACAAGTACTGAAGCTTTCTTT. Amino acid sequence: CASSQTSTEAFF.